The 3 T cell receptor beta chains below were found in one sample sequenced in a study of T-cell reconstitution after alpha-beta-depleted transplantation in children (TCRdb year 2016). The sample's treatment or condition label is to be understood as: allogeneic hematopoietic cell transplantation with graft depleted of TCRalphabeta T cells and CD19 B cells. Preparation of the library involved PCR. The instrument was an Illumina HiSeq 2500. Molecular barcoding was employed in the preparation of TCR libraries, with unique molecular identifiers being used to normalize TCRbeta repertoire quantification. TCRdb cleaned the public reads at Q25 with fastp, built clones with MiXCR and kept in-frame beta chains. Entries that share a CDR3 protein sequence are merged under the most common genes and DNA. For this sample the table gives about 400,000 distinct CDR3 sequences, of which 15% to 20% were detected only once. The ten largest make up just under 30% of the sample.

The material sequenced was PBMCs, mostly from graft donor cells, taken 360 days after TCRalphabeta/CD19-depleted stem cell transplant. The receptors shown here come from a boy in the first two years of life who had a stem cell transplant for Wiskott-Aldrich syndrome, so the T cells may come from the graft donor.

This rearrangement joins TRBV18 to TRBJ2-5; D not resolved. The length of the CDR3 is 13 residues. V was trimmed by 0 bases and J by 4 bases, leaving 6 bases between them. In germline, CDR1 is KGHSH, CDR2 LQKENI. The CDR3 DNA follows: TGTGCCAGCTCACCACCGTCATCAGAGACCCAGTACTTC. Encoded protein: CASSPPSSETQYF.

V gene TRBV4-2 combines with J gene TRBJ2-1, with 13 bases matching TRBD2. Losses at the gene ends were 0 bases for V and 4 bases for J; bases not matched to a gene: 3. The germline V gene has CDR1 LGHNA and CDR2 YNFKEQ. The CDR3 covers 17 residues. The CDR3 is CASSQDRLAGGYNEQFF. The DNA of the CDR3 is TGTGCCAGCAGCCAAGACCGACTAGCGGGGGGTTACAATGAGCAGTTCTTC.

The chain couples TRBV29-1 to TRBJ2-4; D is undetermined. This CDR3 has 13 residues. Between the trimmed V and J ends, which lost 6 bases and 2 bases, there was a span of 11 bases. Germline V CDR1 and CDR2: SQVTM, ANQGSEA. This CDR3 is CSVFSLTKNIQYF. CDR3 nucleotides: TGCAGCGTCTTTTCTCTAACCAAAAACATTCAGTACTTC.